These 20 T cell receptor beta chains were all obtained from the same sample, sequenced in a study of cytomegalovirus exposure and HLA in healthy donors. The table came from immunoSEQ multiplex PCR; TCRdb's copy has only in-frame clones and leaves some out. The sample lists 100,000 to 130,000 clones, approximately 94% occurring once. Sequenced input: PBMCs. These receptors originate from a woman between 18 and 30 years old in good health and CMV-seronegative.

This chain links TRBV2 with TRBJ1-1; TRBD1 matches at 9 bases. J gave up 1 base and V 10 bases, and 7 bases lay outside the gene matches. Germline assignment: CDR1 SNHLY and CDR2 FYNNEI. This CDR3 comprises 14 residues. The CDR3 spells CATQGAGGNTEAFF. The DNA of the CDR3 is TGTGCCACACAGGGGGCGGGTGGGAACACTGAAGCTTTCTTT. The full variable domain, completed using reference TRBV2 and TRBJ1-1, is EPEVTQTPSHQVTQMGQEVILRCVPISNHLYFYWYRQILGQKVEFLVSFYNNEISEKSEIFDDQFSVERPDGSNFTLKIRSTKLEDSAMYFCATQGAGGNTEAFFGQGTRLTVV.

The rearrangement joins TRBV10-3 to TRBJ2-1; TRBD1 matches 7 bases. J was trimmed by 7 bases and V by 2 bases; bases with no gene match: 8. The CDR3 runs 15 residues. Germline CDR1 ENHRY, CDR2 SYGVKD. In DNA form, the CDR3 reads TGTGCCATCAGTGAGGGAGAGGGGGCGAGGAATGAGCAGTTCTTC. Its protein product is CAISEGEGARNEQFF.

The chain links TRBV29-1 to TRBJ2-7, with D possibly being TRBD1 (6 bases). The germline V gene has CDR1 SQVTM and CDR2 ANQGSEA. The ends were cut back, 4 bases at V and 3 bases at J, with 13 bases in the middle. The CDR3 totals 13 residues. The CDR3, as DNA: TGCAGCGTTGTGGGCAGGGGCGGCTACGAGCAGTACTTC. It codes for CSVVGRGGYEQYF.

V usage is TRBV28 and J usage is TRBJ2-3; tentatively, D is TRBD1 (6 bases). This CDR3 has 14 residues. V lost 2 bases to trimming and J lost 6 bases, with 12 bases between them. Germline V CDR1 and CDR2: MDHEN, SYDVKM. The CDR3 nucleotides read TGTGCCAGCAGTTTAGCAGGGGTTGCGGATACGCAGTATTTT. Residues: CASSLAGVADTQYF.

In DNA, the CDR3 is TGTGCCAGCACAATACAGGGGCTTAATGAAAAACTGTTTTTT. Amino acids: CASTIQGLNEKLFF. The rearrangement links TRBV2 to TRBJ1-4, with 7 bases identical to TRBD1. Germline V gene lookup returns CDR1 SNHLY and CDR2 FYNNEI. This CDR3 is 14 amino acids long. V lost 7 bases and J lost 4; bases outside the gene matches: 6.

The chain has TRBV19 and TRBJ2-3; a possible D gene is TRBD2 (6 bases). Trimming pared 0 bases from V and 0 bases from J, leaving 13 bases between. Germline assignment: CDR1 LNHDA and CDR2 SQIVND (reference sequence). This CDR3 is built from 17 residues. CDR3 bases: TGTGCCAGTAGTATAGATGGGACTTCAACTAGCACAGATACGCAGTATTTT. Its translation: CASSIDGTSTSTDTQYF.

CDR3 in amino acids: CASSEGKRRQPQHF. For the CDR3, the DNA is TGTGCCAGCAGTGAAGGAAAACGGAGGCAGCCCCAGCATTTT. This chain joins TRBV2 and TRBJ1-5; D ambiguous. In germline, CDR1 is SNHLY, CDR2 FYNNEI. V was shortened by 1 base and J by 7 bases, with 11 bases between the two germline ends. The CDR3 totals 14 residues.

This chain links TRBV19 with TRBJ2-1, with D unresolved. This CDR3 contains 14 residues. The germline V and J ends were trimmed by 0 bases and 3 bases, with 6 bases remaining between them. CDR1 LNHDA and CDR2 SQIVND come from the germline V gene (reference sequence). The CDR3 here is CASSIDTVYNEQFF. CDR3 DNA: TGTGCCAGTAGTATAGACACAGTCTACAATGAGCAGTTCTTC.

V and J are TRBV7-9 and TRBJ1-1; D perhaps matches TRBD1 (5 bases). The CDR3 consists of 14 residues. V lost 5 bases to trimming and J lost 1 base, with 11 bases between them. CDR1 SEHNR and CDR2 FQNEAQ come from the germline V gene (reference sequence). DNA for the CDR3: TGTGCCAGCAGCCCAAGTGGACAGAACACTGAAGCTTTCTTT. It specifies CASSPSGQNTEAFF.

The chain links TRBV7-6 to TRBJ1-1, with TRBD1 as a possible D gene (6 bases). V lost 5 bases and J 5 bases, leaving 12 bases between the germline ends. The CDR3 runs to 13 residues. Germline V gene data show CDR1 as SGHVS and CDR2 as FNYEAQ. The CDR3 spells CASSVGTKTEAFF. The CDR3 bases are TGTGCCAGCAGCGTCGGGACAAAGACTGAAGCTTTCTTT.

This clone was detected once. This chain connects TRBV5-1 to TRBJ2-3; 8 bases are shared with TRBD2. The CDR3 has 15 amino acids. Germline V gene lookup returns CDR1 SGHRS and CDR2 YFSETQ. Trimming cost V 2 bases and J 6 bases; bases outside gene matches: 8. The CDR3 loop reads CASSFIGGEFDTQYF. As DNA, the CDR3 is TGCGCCAGCAGCTTCATCGGGGGGGAGTTTGATACGCAGTATTTT.

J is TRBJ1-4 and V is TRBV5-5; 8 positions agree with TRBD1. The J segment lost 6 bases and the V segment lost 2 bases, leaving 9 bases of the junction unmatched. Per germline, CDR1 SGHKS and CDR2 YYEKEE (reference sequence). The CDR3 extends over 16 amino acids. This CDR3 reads CASSLRDRQADEKLFF. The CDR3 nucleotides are TGTGCCAGCAGCTTAAGGGACAGGCAAGCGGATGAAAAACTGTTTTTT.

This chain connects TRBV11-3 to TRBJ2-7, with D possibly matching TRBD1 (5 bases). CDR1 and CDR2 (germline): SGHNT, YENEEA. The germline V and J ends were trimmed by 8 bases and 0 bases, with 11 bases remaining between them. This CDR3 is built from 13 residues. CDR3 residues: CASPGFSSYEQYF. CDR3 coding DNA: TGTGCCAGCCCAGGGTTTAGCTCCTACGAGCAGTACTTC.

CDR3 DNA: TGTGCCAGCAGCCCAGCGGGACAGGGCCCTCTCAAGCTGTTTTTT. This translates into CASSPAGQGPLKLFF. V usage is TRBV5-4 and J usage is TRBJ1-4; 9 bases line up with TRBD1. Germline values: CDR1 SGHNT, CDR2 YYREEE (reference sequence). This CDR3 has 15 residues. With 4 bases clipped from V and 14 bases from J, the junction kept 15 bases outside the gene matches.

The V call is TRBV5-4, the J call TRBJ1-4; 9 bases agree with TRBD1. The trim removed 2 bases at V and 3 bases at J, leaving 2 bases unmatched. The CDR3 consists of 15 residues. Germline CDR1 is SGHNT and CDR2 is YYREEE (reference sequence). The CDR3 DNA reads TGTGCCAGCAGCTTTGGGACAGGGTCTAATGAAAAACTGTTTTTT. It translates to CASSFGTGSNEKLFF.

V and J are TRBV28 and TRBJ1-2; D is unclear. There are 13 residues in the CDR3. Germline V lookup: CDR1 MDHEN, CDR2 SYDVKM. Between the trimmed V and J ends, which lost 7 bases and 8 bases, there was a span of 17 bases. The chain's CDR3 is CASTYGSVGGYTF. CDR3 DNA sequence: TGTGCCAGCACTTATGGCTCGGTGGGCGGCTACACCTTC.

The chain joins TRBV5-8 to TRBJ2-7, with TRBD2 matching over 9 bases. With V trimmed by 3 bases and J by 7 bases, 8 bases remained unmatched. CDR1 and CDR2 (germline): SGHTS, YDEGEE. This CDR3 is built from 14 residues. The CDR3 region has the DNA TGTGCCAGCAGCTACGCGGGGGGGATAGGGGAGCAGTACTTC. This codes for CASSYAGGIGEQYF.

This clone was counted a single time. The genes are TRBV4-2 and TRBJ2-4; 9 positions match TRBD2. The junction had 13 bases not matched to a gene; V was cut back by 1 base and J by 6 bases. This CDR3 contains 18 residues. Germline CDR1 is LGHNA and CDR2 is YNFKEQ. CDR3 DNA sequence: TGTGCCAGCAGCCAAGCACGGGGTAGCGGGGGCGAGGGAAACATTCAGTACTTC. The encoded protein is CASSQARGSGGEGNIQYF.

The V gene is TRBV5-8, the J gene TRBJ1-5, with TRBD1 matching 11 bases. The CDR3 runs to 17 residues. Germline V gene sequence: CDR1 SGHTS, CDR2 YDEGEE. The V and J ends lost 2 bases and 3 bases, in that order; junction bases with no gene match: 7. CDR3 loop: CASSFYGQGASNQPQHF. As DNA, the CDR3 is TGTGCCAGCAGCTTTTACGGACAGGGGGCTTCCAATCAGCCCCAGCATTTT.

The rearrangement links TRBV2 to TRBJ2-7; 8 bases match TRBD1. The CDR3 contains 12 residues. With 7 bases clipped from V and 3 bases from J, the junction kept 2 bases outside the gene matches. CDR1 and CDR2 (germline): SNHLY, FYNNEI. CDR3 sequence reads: CASNGQGYEQYF. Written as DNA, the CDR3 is TGTGCCAGCAATGGACAGGGCTACGAGCAGTACTTC.